The next 18 T cell receptor beta chains were all read from a single sample in a study of T cell changes during pregnancy in multiple sclerosis. Libraries were prepared by immunoSEQ multiplex PCR; TCRdb keeps only in-frame clonotypes and omits some of them. In the table there are fewer than 35,000 clones, more than 90% of which are singletons. Specimen: CD4+ T cells from peripheral blood mononuclear cells, collected in the second trimester of pregnancy. The receptors shown here come from a female donor in good health, enrolled as a control in a pregnancy study.

This clone was detected only once. This chain joins TRBV12-5 and TRBJ1-2, with 7 bases aligning to TRBD1. With V trimmed by 0 bases and J by 7 bases, 5 bases remained unmatched. Germline lookup yields CDR1 LGHNT and CDR2 FRNRAP. CDR3 size: 14 residues. The DNA of the CDR3 is TGTGCTAGTGGTTTGGTAACAGGGGTAGGTGGCTACACCTTC. As protein: CASGLVTGVGGYTF.

CDR3 sequence reads: CASSLKQGLINEQYF. The CDR3 region has the DNA TGTGCCAGCTCACTTAAGCAGGGGTTGATTAACGAGCAGTACTTC. V gene TRBV18 combines with J gene TRBJ2-7; a possible D gene is TRBD1 (6 bases). V lost 4 bases and J 5 bases, leaving 18 bases between the germline ends. In germline, CDR1 is KGHSH, CDR2 LQKENI. CDR3 length equals 15 residues.

The V and J genes are TRBV28 and TRBJ1-5, with D possibly being TRBD1 (6 bases). The CDR3 totals 14 residues. Germline CDR1 reads MDHEN; CDR2 reads SYDVKM. The V end was cut by 8 bases, the J end by 2 bases, with 13 bases between. The CDR3 DNA reads as TGTGCCAGCCACCGGGAGGGGGGCAATCAGCCCCAGCATTTT. This sequence encodes CASHREGGNQPQHF.

Turning to this clone: Germline and junction disagree at one end, which may indicate a read error. V usage is TRBV18 and J usage is TRBJ2-5; TRBD1 matches 10 bases. The germline CDR1 and CDR2 sequences are KGHSH and LQKENI. The CDR3 runs 16 residues. CDR3: CASSPFGDRGREAQYF. Here the CDR3 DNA reads TGTGCCAGCTCACCATTTGGGGACAGGGGAAGAGAGGCCCAGTACTTC.

The J gene is TRBJ1-1, the V gene TRBV20-1; D perhaps matches TRBD1 (5 bases). Per germline, CDR1 DFQATT and CDR2 SNEGSKA (reference sequence). Trimming removed 5 bases at V and 10 bases at J, with 11 bases between. This CDR3 has 10 amino acids. The CDR3 protein is CSAAGGAAFF. CDR3 in DNA: TGCAGTGCTGCCGGTGGGGCAGCTTTCTTT.

The gene calls are TRBV19 and TRBJ1-3; the D is unclear. Trimming took off 0 bases at V and 0 bases at J, with 9 bases between the two ends. The length of the CDR3 is 16 residues. Per germline, CDR1 LNHDA and CDR2 SQIVND (reference sequence). This chain's CDR3 is CASSIDQMLSGNTIYF. CDR3 coding DNA: TGTGCCAGTAGTATAGATCAGATGCTCTCTGGAAACACCATATATTTT.

This clone appeared a single time. The chain has TRBV6-1 and TRBJ1-2; 8 bases line up with TRBD1. Germline CDR1 is MNHNS and CDR2 is SASEGT. V lost 4 bases, J lost 9 bases, and 4 bases stayed unmatched. This CDR3 comprises 12 residues. This CDR3 is CASSGTGGRYTF. The CDR3 DNA is TGTGCCAGCAGTGGAACAGGGGGGCGCTACACCTTC.

This chain connects TRBV4-3 to TRBJ1-1, with D unresolved. With 5 bases removed from V and 7 bases from J, the gap between germline ends came to 11 bases. The CDR3 covers 12 residues. CDR1 and CDR2 (germline): LGHNA, YSLEER. This CDR3 is CASSSGRGEAFF. CDR3 sequence (DNA): TGCGCCAGCAGCTCTGGACGGGGTGAAGCTTTCTTT.

This clone was observed a handful of times. Here the CDR3 DNA reads TGTGCCAGCAGCTTGAACTCATTCTATGGCTACACCTTC. Its protein product is CASSLNSFYGYTF. The chain joins TRBV5-4 to TRBJ1-2, with D unresolved. The CDR3 has 13 amino acids. CDR1 is SGHNT and CDR2 is YYREEE in the germline V gene (reference sequence). V shed 1 base and J shed 4 bases, with 8 bases lying between them.

The CDR3 loop is CASRLGRDGPYEQYF. The DNA of the CDR3 is TGTGCCAGCAGACTTGGACGGGATGGCCCTTACGAGCAGTACTTC. V gene TRBV5-6 combines with J gene TRBJ2-7; possible D gene TRBD2, 5 bases. V was clipped by 5 bases and J by 4 bases, with 19 bases between them. The CDR3 has 15 residues. Germline CDR1 and CDR2: SGHDT and YYEEEE.

This rearrangement joins TRBV30 to TRBJ1-5, with TRBD1 as a possible D gene (6 bases). The CDR3 totals 14 residues. The germline CDR1 and CDR2 sequences are GTSNPN and SVGIG (reference sequence). V lost 6 bases and J lost 3, with 15 bases in between. The DNA of the CDR3 is TGTGCCTGCGGACAGCTAGATAACAATCAGCCCCAGCATTTT. This translates into CACGQLDNNQPQHF.

The chain uses TRBV6-5 and TRBJ1-2; a possible D gene is TRBD1 (5 bases). The germline V gene has CDR1 MNHEY and CDR2 SVGAGI. The V gene lost 2 bases and the J gene lost 8 bases, with 9 bases spanning the gap. The CDR3 is made up of 12 amino acids. Here the CDR3 DNA reads TGTGCCAGCAGTTACGTCCAGGGAGGCTACACCTTC. Protein sequence: CASSYVQGGYTF.

The J gene is TRBJ2-7, the V gene TRBV6-1; D might be TRBD2 (6 bases). V lost 3 bases, J lost 5 bases, and 14 bases lay in between. The CDR3 totals 14 residues. The germline gives CDR1 MNHNS, CDR2 SASEGT. The CDR3: CASSDRSGVNEQYF. The CDR3 DNA is TGTGCCAGCAGTGATAGGTCGGGGGTCAACGAGCAGTACTTC.

This chain connects TRBV30 to TRBJ2-1; tentatively, D is TRBD2 (5 bases). CDR3 length: 12 residues. Germline CDR1 GTSNPN, CDR2 SVGIG (reference sequence). The germline V and J ends were trimmed by 4 bases and 7 bases, with 11 bases remaining between them. CDR3 residues: CAWTEGLNEQFF. DNA of the CDR3: TGTGCCTGGACAGAGGGCCTAAATGAGCAGTTCTTC.

This clone has only one observation. The V and J genes are TRBV29-1 and TRBJ2-5; weak D call: TRBD2 (6 bases). V dropped 8 bases and J dropped 2 bases, with 12 bases sitting between them. The length of the CDR3 is 12 residues. Per the germline V gene, CDR1 is SQVTM and CDR2 is ANQGSEA. CDR3 amino acids: CSSRSGQETQYF. CDR3 DNA sequence: TGCAGCTCCCGGAGCGGGCAAGAGACCCAGTACTTC.

This clone was recorded only once. This chain joins TRBV5-1 and TRBJ2-5; D is unclear. Germline loops: CDR1 SGHRS, CDR2 YFSETQ. The CDR3 totals 12 residues. V lost 6 bases to trimming and J lost 1 base, with 7 bases between them. The CDR3 nucleotides read TGCGCCAGCAAGGCGGTCCAAGAGACCCAGTACTTC. Its translation: CASKAVQETQYF.

The chain carries TRBV2 and TRBJ2-4; 12 bases fit TRBD2. Germline CDR1 is SNHLY and CDR2 is FYNNEI. There are 16 residues in the CDR3. V shed 1 base and J 6 bases; nucleotides not matched to a gene: 4. CDR3 amino acids: CASSEELAGGLNIQYF. CDR3 in DNA: TGTGCCAGCAGTGAAGAACTAGCGGGGGGCTTAAACATTCAGTACTTC.

The chain has TRBV11-2 and TRBJ2-2, with D hard to call. Germline V gene sequence: CDR1 SGHAT, CDR2 FQNNGV. The V and J ends lost 9 bases and 6 bases respectively, with 23 bases between them. CDR3 size: 16 residues. CDR3 loop: CASSHLAESNAGELFF. The CDR3 bases are TGTGCCAGTTCACATCTCGCGGAGTCAAACGCCGGGGAGCTGTTTTTT.